Listed here are 15 T cell receptor beta chains from one sample, sequenced in a study of T cell repertoires in cytomegalovirus infection. One entry per CDR3 protein results from TCRdb running MiXCR on the reads. Of about 400,000 distinct CDR3 sequences in the sample, just under 35% are singletons; the top ten hold about 13%. Their antigens remain unidentified. This specimen consisted of cultured PBMCs, obtained from culture after CMV antigen stimulation. The origin of the receptors is a human donor in good health (CMV status not recorded). Some clones in this sample may be carry-over from other donors' samples.

There are a few counts of this clonotype. The V and J genes are TRBV24-1 and TRBJ2-1; D is unresolved. The length of the CDR3 is 15 residues. Trimming pared 5 bases from V and 1 base from J, leaving 11 bases between. Germline-derived CDR1 and CDR2 are KGHDR and SFDVKD. The CDR3 loop reads CATSGQQLSYNEQFF. DNA of the CDR3: TGTGCCACCAGTGGGCAGCAACTTTCCTACAATGAGCAGTTCTTC.

The chain recombines TRBV7-2 with TRBJ2-7, with 10 nucleotides matching TRBD2. The germline gives CDR1 SGHTA, CDR2 FQGNSA. The CDR3 covers 18 residues. V trimming: 1 base; J trimming: 3 bases; junction bases outside the gene matches: 12. CDR3 nucleotides: TGTGCCAGCAGCTTAGAAAGGCTCGGACTAGCGGAGTTCTACGAGCAGTACGTC. Its protein product is CASSLERLGLAEFYEQYV.

The chain uses TRBV4-1 and TRBJ2-1; D perhaps matches TRBD2 (6 bases). This CDR3 is 16 amino acids long. Germline CDR1 reads MGHRA; CDR2 reads YSYEKL. Trimming left V 0 bases short and J 10 bases short, with 19 bases between. The chain's CDR3 is CASSQEAGGPSREQFF. DNA of the CDR3: TGCGCCAGCAGCCAAGAAGCGGGCGGGCCCTCGAGGGAGCAGTTCTTC.

About this clonotype: This could be a read error, since a much larger clone is one nucleotide away. The J gene is TRBJ1-1, the V gene TRBV7-9, with D maybe TRBD1 (5 bases). Trimming removed 4 bases from V and 5 bases from J, with 8 bases in between. The CDR3 length is 12 residues. The germline gives CDR1 SEHNR, CDR2 FQNEAQ (reference sequence). The CDR3 here is CASSWDGTEAFF. The CDR3 region has the DNA TGTGCCAGCAGCTGGGACGGGACTGAAGCTTTCTTT.

The chain recombines TRBV10-3 with TRBJ2-2; D call uncertain. Trimming left V 4 bases short and J 6 bases short, with 3 bases between. The V gene's germline CDR1 is ENHRY and CDR2 SYGVKD. The CDR3 totals 11 residues. Here the CDR3 reads CAISAPGELFF. CDR3 bases: TGTGCCATCAGTGCCCCCGGGGAGCTGTTTTTT.

The chain recombines TRBV7-9 with TRBJ1-1; D call uncertain. The V end was cut by 4 bases, the J end by 7 bases, with 10 bases between. CDR1 is SEHNR, CDR2 FQNEAQ, per germline (reference sequence). This CDR3 spans 12 amino acids. CDR3 protein: CASSSRPREAFF. Here the CDR3 DNA reads TGTGCCAGCAGCTCTAGACCTCGTGAAGCTTTCTTT.

This clonotype was found a few times. This chain joins TRBV28 and TRBJ1-2; D might be TRBD1 (6 bases). From germline, CDR1 is MDHEN and CDR2 SYDVKM. The CDR3 covers 18 residues. V lost 2 bases to trimming and J lost 2 bases, with 21 bases between them. CDR3 in DNA: TGTGCCAGCAGTTTAGGAAGGACAGATCCGAAACTGAACTATGGCTACACCTTC. Its protein is CASSLGRTDPKLNYGYTF.

This clonotype was counted many times. The gene calls are TRBV6-2 or TRBV6-3 and TRBJ1-2; the match to TRBD1 covers 7 bases. V was pared by 5 bases and J by 4 bases, with 7 bases of the junction left unmatched. Germline CDR1 and CDR2: MNHEY and SVGEGT. The CDR3 is 14 amino acids. This chain's CDR3 is CASSDPGQLYGYTF. The CDR3 nucleotides are TGTGCCAGCAGTGATCCGGGACAGCTCTATGGCTACACCTTC.

The table lists this clonotype with many counts. The V call is TRBV20-1, the J call TRBJ2-5, with D unclear. Germline V gene sequence: CDR1 DFQATT, CDR2 SNEGSKA (reference sequence). The germline V and J ends were trimmed by 2 bases and 5 bases, with 3 bases remaining between them. The length of the CDR3 is 10 residues. The CDR3 protein is CSARRETQYF. The CDR3 DNA sequence: TGCAGTGCTAGAAGGGAGACCCAGTACTTC.

This clonotype was detected a few times. CDR3 region: CASSQGGSGVSNQPQHF. The CDR3 DNA reads as TGTGCCAGCAGCCAAGGGGGTTCAGGGGTCAGCAATCAGCCCCAGCATTTT. V and J are TRBV7-6 and TRBJ1-5; possible D gene TRBD1, 6 bases. CDR3 size: 17 residues. V was clipped by 5 bases and J by 1 base, with 18 bases between them. Germline V gives CDR1 SGHVS, CDR2 FNYEAQ.

The chain combines TRBV20-1 with TRBJ2-1, with D unresolved. The ends were cut back, 5 bases at V and 10 bases at J, with 12 bases in the middle. CDR1 DFQATT and CDR2 SNEGSKA come from the germline V gene (reference sequence). This CDR3 contains 11 residues. The CDR3 spells CSAGRLVEQFF. CDR3 in DNA: TGCAGTGCTGGACGACTCGTGGAGCAGTTCTTC.

This clonotype was detected a few times. The chain couples TRBV7-3 to TRBJ2-1, with D unresolved. The CDR3 sequence is 12 residues long. With 4 bases removed from V and 9 bases from J, the gap between germline ends came to 10 bases. Germline V gives CDR1 SGHTA, CDR2 FQGTGA. CDR3 in DNA: TGTGCCAGCAGCTCCCGGTTCGGTGAGCAGTTCTTC. This translates into CASSSRFGEQFF. Based on the CDR3 plus reference TRBV7-3 and TRBJ2-1, the full variable domain is GAGVSQTPSNKVTEKGKYVELRCDPISGHTALYWYRQSLGQGPEFLIYFQGTGAADDSGLPNDRFFAVRPEGSVSTLKIQRTERGDSAVYLCASSSRFGEQFFGPGTRLTVL.

This clonotype was counted many times. V usage is TRBV29-1 and J usage is TRBJ1-5; D not resolved. The germline V gene has CDR1 SQVTM and CDR2 ANQGSEA. V lost 1 base, J lost 3 bases, and 7 bases lay in between. This CDR3 region has 13 residues. CDR3 amino acids: CSVEGITNQPQHF. The CDR3 DNA follows: TGCAGCGTTGAAGGGATTACCAATCAGCCCCAGCATTTT.

V gene TRBV11-2 combines with J gene TRBJ1-2, with 7 bases aligning to TRBD1. After removal of 3 bases from V and 0 bases from J, the junction contained 7 bases not matched to a gene. Germline lookup yields CDR1 SGHAT and CDR2 FQNNGV. The CDR3 covers 16 residues. In DNA form, the CDR3 reads TGTGCCAGCAGCTTGGACAGGACAGGCCCTAACTATGGCTACACCTTC. Its protein product is CASSLDRTGPNYGYTF.

This chain links TRBV18 with TRBJ2-1; D remains unclear. The germline V gene encodes CDR1 KGHSH and CDR2 LQKENI. The CDR3 has 17 residues. Trimming took 0 bases from V and 0 from J, leaving 12 bases between them. The CDR3 coding sequence is TGTGCCAGCTCACCACCGCTGACCGATAGCTCCTACAATGAGCAGTTCTTC. Amino acid sequence: CASSPPLTDSSYNEQFF.